These 21 T cell receptor beta chains came from one sample sequenced in a study of shared clonotypes between healthy human individuals. Using immunoSEQ multiplex PCR, the repertoire was profiled, and TCRdb retains in-frame clones only, with some absent. The sample lists about 2.4 million clones, approximately 94% seen once, with approximately 0.36% in the top ten. The sequenced sample was naive CD4+ T cells from PBMCs. Noted subset: CD45RA+ positively selected. These receptors all stem from a man aged 18-30 years in good health. Some clones in this sample may be carry-over from other donors' samples.

In this sample, this clone turned up once. Other nucleotide sequences in the sample specify the same CDR3. The V and J genes are TRBV29-1 and TRBJ1-1; the match to TRBD1 covers 8 bases. The CDR3 has 13 residues. J was trimmed by 0 bases and V by 5 bases; bases with no gene match: 2. Germline assignment: CDR1 SQVTM and CDR2 ANQGSEA. The CDR3 spells CSVRTGMNTEAFF. The CDR3 bases are TGCAGCGTTCGGACAGGGATGAACACTGAAGCTTTCTTT. Full variable domain (rest looked up from reference TRBV29-1 and TRBJ1-1): SAVISQKPSRDICQRGTSLTIQCQVDSQVTMMFWYRQQPGQSLTLIATANQGSEATYESGFVIDKFPISRPNLTFSTLTVSNMSPEDSSIYLCSVRTGMNTEAFFGQGTRLTVV.

The chain employs TRBV29-1 and TRBJ2-3; 7 bases match TRBD1. CDR1 is SQVTM and CDR2 is ANQGSEA in the germline V gene. This CDR3 region has 14 residues. The trim removed 7 bases at V and 3 bases at J, leaving 10 bases unmatched. This CDR3 reads CSGRPGQLTDTQYF. The DNA of the CDR3 is TGCAGCGGGAGGCCGGGACAGCTAACAGATACGCAGTATTTT.

The chain employs TRBV10-3 and TRBJ1-2, with D possibly matching TRBD1 (5 bases). Trimming took 4 bases from V and 3 from J, leaving 12 bases between them. The germline V gene encodes CDR1 ENHRY and CDR2 SYGVKD. The CDR3 runs 14 residues. The DNA for the CDR3 is TGTGCCATCAGTGCCCGCAGGGATCACTATGGCTACACCTTC. Translating gives CAISARRDHYGYTF.

For this clone: This same CDR3 is encoded by further DNA sequences in the sample. The V and J genes are TRBV7-9 and TRBJ2-3; D gene uncertain. This CDR3 comprises 13 residues. V gave up 3 bases and J gave up 1 base, with 5 bases separating them. CDR1 and CDR2 (germline): SEHNR, FQNEAQ (reference sequence). The CDR3 DNA is TGTGCCAGCAGCTTGACTGGCACAGATACGCAGTATTTT. Protein: CASSLTGTDTQYF.

This sequence joins TRBV7-6 and TRBJ2-5; unclear D gene. The CDR3 contains 14 residues. Per germline, CDR1 SGHVS and CDR2 FNYEAQ. With 2 bases removed from V and 2 bases from J, the gap between germline ends came to 9 bases. The CDR3 DNA follows: TGTGCCAGCAGCTTAATGGGCGGACAAGAGACCCAGTACTTC. Its protein product is CASSLMGGQETQYF. Full variable domain (remainder filled in from reference TRBV7-6 and TRBJ2-5): GAGVSQSPRYKVTKRGQDVALRCDPISGHVSLYWYRQALGQGPEFLTYFNYEAQQDKSGLPNDRFSAERPEGSISTLTIQRTEQRDSAMYRCASSLMGGQETQYFGPGTRLLVL.

The V gene is TRBV2, the J gene TRBJ1-5; TRBD1 agrees at 10 bases. Losses at the gene ends were 8 bases for V and 5 bases for J; bases not matched to a gene: 9. Germline V gene data show CDR1 as SNHLY and CDR2 as FYNNEI. This CDR3 is 15 amino acids long. CDR3 amino acids: CASGPGQGIHQPQHF. CDR3 coding DNA: TGTGCCAGCGGCCCGGGACAGGGGATCCATCAGCCCCAGCATTTT.

The chain has TRBV6-1 and TRBJ2-1; 12 nucleotides line up with TRBD2. The V segment lost 3 bases and the J segment 4 bases; nucleotides outside the gene matches: 4. The CDR3 is made up of 16 amino acids. Germline-derived CDR1 and CDR2 are MNHNS and SASEGT. The CDR3 loop reads CASSESLAGGYNEQFF. DNA for the CDR3: TGTGCCAGCAGTGAGAGCCTAGCGGGAGGGTACAATGAGCAGTTCTTC.

In the case of this clone: This CDR3 is also generated by other DNA sequences in the sample. The chain employs TRBV9 and TRBJ2-1, with a tentative D call TRBD2 (6 bases). The germline V gene has CDR1 SGDLS and CDR2 YYNGEE. The V end was cut by 0 bases, the J end by 3 bases, with 10 bases between. The CDR3 is 15 residues long. CDR3 in amino acids: CASSVVAGSYNEQFF. CDR3 bases: TGTGCCAGCAGCGTAGTCGCGGGAAGCTACAATGAGCAGTTCTTC.

The chain recombines TRBV6-4 with TRBJ2-1, with D uncertain. The CDR3 has 14 amino acids. CDR1 and CDR2 (germline): MRHNA, SNTAGT. The V gene lost 7 bases and the J gene lost 2 bases, with 12 bases spanning the gap. In DNA form, the CDR3 reads TGTGCCAGCAAATCGGGTCGCGCCTACAATGAGCAGTTCTTC. Translated, it gives CASKSGRAYNEQFF.

The rearrangement joins TRBV7-2 to TRBJ2-6; D unclear. In germline, CDR1 is SGHTA, CDR2 FQGNSA. Trimming cost V 3 bases and J 0 bases, with 12 bases left between them. There are 17 residues in the CDR3. The CDR3 loop is CASSLRLLSSGANVLTF. For the CDR3, the DNA is TGTGCCAGCAGCTTGCGCCTCTTGAGCTCTGGGGCCAACGTCCTGACTTTC.

This clone appeared once. The chain links TRBV30 to TRBJ2-3; TRBD2 agrees at 8 bases. This CDR3 contains 15 residues. CDR1 and CDR2 (germline): GTSNPN, SVGIG (reference sequence). J lost 4 bases, V lost 0 bases, and 6 bases had no gene match. The CDR3: CAWSVPGRASDTQYF. CDR3 bases: TGTGCCTGGAGTGTACCCGGGAGGGCCTCAGATACGCAGTATTTT.

Worth noting for this clone: Different DNA sequences within this sample yield the same CDR3. This chain links TRBV5-1 with TRBJ1-1; the D gene is possibly TRBD1 (6 bases). This CDR3 is built from 13 residues. Germline V gives CDR1 SGHRS, CDR2 YFSETQ. Trimming cost V 7 bases and J 0 bases, with 10 bases left between them. CDR3: CASGQGMNTEAFF. The CDR3 DNA reads as TGCGCCAGCGGCCAGGGGATGAACACTGAAGCTTTCTTT.

The chain is built from TRBV7-2 and TRBJ1-5, with D perhaps TRBD1 (5 bases). CDR3 length: 15 amino acids. Germline V gives CDR1 SGHTA, CDR2 FQGNSA. Trimming stripped 1 base from V and 5 bases from J, with 12 bases between. As DNA, the CDR3 is TGTGCCAGCAGCTTAGAGCCTACAGGAGATCAGCCCCAGCATTTT. Translating it yields CASSLEPTGDQPQHF.

This chain connects TRBV27 to TRBJ1-5; maybe TRBD1 (5 bases). V gave up 5 bases and J gave up 0 bases, with 8 bases separating them. The CDR3 length is 14 residues. Germline CDR1 reads MNHEY; CDR2 reads SMNVEV (reference sequence). The CDR3 spells CASSPGHSNQPQHF. Here the CDR3 DNA reads TGTGCCAGCAGTCCCGGACATAGCAATCAGCCCCAGCATTTT.

This sequence joins TRBV11-2 and TRBJ2-2, with 7 nucleotides matching TRBD1. The CDR3 is made up of 19 amino acids. Germline lookup yields CDR1 SGHAT and CDR2 FQNNGV. V lost 0 bases to trimming and J lost 1 base; unmatched junction nucleotides: 11. The CDR3 protein is CASSLDRGGLEKNTGELFF. CDR3 nucleotides: TGTGCCAGCAGCTTAGATCGAGGGGGCCTCGAAAAGAACACCGGGGAGCTGTTTTTT. Variable domain in full (rest from reference TRBV11-2 and TRBJ2-2): EAGVAQSPRYKIIEKRQSVAFWCNPISGHATLYWYQQILGQGPKLLIQFQNNGVVDDSQLPKDRFSAERLKGVDSTLKIQPAKLEDSAVYLCASSLDRGGLEKNTGELFFGEGSRLTVL.

The CDR3 reads CASRKSLRAQRTEAFF. The CDR3 DNA is TGTGCCAGCAGAAAGTCCCTTAGGGCTCAGCGAACTGAAGCTTTCTTT. The chain links TRBV21-1 to TRBJ1-1. TRBV21-1 is flagged as a pseudogene. CDR3 length: 16 amino acids.

This chain joins TRBV2 and TRBJ1-2, with 11 bases identical to TRBD1. Germline CDR1 SNHLY, CDR2 FYNNEI. CDR3 length: 16 residues. V trimming: 6 bases; J trimming: 5 bases; junction bases outside the gene matches: 11. CDR3: CASRMSGTGGRYGYTF. CDR3 in DNA: TGTGCCAGCAGGATGTCCGGGACAGGGGGGCGTTATGGCTACACCTTC.

The gene calls are TRBV29-1 and TRBJ2-3; perhaps TRBD2 as D (5 bases). With 0 bases removed from V and 8 bases from J, the gap between germline ends came to 15 bases. This CDR3 has 14 residues. CDR1 is SQVTM, CDR2 ANQGSEA, per germline. The CDR3 region is CSVEDLPPSGTQYF. The CDR3 DNA sequence: TGCAGCGTTGAAGATCTTCCCCCAAGCGGTACGCAGTATTTT.

This chain connects TRBV4-2 to TRBJ2-4; perhaps TRBD2 as D (6 bases). Trimming shortened V by 3 bases and J by 4 bases, and 10 bases separated the two germline ends. Germline loops: CDR1 LGHNA, CDR2 YNFKEQ. The CDR3 totals 14 residues. The CDR3 coding sequence is TGTGCCAGCAGCCAGCGCGGGGTAAAAAACATTCAGTACTTC. It codes for CASSQRGVKNIQYF.

The chain joins TRBV19 to TRBJ1-2; possible D gene TRBD1, 5 bases. This CDR3 region has 12 residues. Germline V CDR1 and CDR2: LNHDA, SQIVND (reference sequence). V was clipped by 7 bases and J by 8 bases, with 14 bases between them. CDR3 in amino acids: CASTPRGGGYTF. In DNA, the CDR3 is TGTGCCAGTACCCCAAGGGGTGGAGGCTACACCTTC. Filled out from reference TRBV19 and TRBJ1-2, the complete variable domain reads DGGITQSPKYLFRKEGQNVTLSCEQNLNHDAMYWYRQDPGQGLRLIYYSQIVNDFQKGDIAEGYSVSREKKESFPLTVTSAQKNPTAFYLCASTPRGGGYTFGSGTRLTVV.

This rearrangement joins TRBV5-1 to TRBJ1-2; D remains ambiguous. This CDR3 region has 15 residues. The V end was cut by 2 bases, the J end by 4 bases, with 15 bases between. Germline CDR1 and CDR2: SGHRS and YFSETQ. As DNA, the CDR3 is TGCGCCAGCAGCTTTGGTGTGGGAGCCGCCTATGGCTACACCTTC. It encodes CASSFGVGAAYGYTF.